This T cell receptor (beta chain) was found in a study of blood T cell repertoires in COVID-19. The authors' processing: Amplification with reference gene primers provided the estimates of nucleated cell counts. Method: immunoSEQ multiplex PCR; TCRdb's copy keeps in-frame clones and lacks some. That table gives V, J and clone size, and the DNA gave D and trimming. The sample has about 260,000 clones; approximately 89% are singletons. V lost 3 bases to trimming and J lost 5 bases; unmatched junction nucleotides: 7. Germline CDR1 reads KGHDR; CDR2 reads SFDVKD. This CDR3 region has 16 residues. This clonotype originated in a woman aged 70-85 years with COVID-19, enrolled during active disease. The chain has TRBV24-1 and TRBJ2-1; TRBD1 matches at 9 bases. The specimen was peripheral blood. CDR3 nucleotides: TGTGCCACCAGTGATCGAGGACAGGGGCTTGACAATGAGCAGTTCTTC. Amino acids: CATSDRGQGLDNEQFF.